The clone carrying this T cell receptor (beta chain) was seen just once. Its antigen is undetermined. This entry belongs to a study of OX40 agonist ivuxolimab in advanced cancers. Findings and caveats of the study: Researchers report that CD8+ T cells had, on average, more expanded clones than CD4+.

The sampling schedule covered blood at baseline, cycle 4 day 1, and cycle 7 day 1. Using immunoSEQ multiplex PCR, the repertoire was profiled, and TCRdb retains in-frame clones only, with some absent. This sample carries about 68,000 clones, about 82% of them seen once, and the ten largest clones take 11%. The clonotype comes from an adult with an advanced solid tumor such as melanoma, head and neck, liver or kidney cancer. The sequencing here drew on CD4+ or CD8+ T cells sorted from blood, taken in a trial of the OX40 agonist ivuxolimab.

Here the CDR3 reads CATMTGKNTIYF. The CDR3 coding sequence is TGTGCCACGATGACAGGCAAAAACACCATATATTTT. The chain links TRBV10-3 to TRBJ1-3; perhaps TRBD1 as D (6 bases). Germline V gives CDR1 ENHRY, CDR2 SYGVKD. V was clipped by 10 bases and J by 6 bases, with 13 bases between them. CDR3 length: 12 amino acids.